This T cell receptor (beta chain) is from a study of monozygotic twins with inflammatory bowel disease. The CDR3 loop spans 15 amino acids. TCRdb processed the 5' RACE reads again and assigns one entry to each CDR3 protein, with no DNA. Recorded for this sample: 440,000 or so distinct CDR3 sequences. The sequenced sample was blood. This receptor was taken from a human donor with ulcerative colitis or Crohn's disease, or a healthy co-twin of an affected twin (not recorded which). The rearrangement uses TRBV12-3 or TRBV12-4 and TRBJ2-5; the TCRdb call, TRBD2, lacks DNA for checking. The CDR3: CASSRRGRGQETQYF.